This TCR beta chain was recovered during a study of blood T cells in healthy people across ages. The people who gave samples were healthy Caucasians from Russia, aged about 6 to 100. Notes on this clonotype: The antigen is unknown.

Study-level points and caveats: Long-lived and aged donors differed, with more naive CD4+ cells and higher diversity in the long-lived. Unknown donor CMV status possibly confounded expanded clonotype changes. Per million T cells, TCR beta diversity dropped roughly linearly as age increased.

The CDR3 consists of 17 residues. In germline, CDR1 is MGHRA, CDR2 YSYEKL. Using a J-beta primer mix together with a sample-barcoded 5' primer, a second PCR was run for roughly 7 to 12 cycles. MiXCR, run by TCRdb on the 5' RACE reads, gives a single entry per CDR3 protein. The data contain about 640,000 distinct CDR3 sequences, roughly 30% of them singletons. This sequence joins TRBV4-1 and TRBJ2-5, with D perhaps TRBD1 (6 bases). The J call is doubtful: the DNA matches TRBJ2-7 better. The source material was blood. This sequence was found in a woman aged 80 or older in good health. For the CDR3, the DNA is TGCGCCAGCAGCCAATCGATCCGGGACAAAACCTCCTACGAGCAGTACTTC. Protein sequence: CASSQSIRDKTSYEQYF.